This passage covers 32 T cell receptor beta chains from one sample sequenced in a study of CD8+ T cells in alopecia areata. The sequencing template was cDNA reverse transcribed from extracted RNA. TCRdb's table, derived via immunoSEQ multiplex PCR, lists solely in-frame clones and lacks some. There are fewer than 250,000 clones in the sample; more than 30% occur only once, and 0.48% lies in the top ten. Treatment here: oral pan-JAK inhibitor, 5-10 mg twice daily. The sequences come from CD4+ T cells sorted from blood, collected between weeks 30 and 35, from a patient treated with tofacitinib. These receptor sequences come from a human donor with alopecia areata.

J is TRBJ2-7 and V is TRBV10-1; 10 bases are a match to TRBD1. Germline CDR1 reads WNHNN; CDR2 reads SYGVQD (reference sequence). This CDR3 spans 16 amino acids. With 5 bases clipped from V and 4 bases from J, the junction kept 11 bases outside the gene matches. The CDR3 loop reads CASSYSRDRGLYEQYF. CDR3 nucleotide sequence: TGCGCCAGCAGTTATTCCCGGGACAGGGGTCTTTACGAGCAGTACTTC.

V gene TRBV27 combines with J gene TRBJ1-2; weak D call: TRBD1 (5 bases). The CDR3 covers 17 residues. CDR1 is MNHEY and CDR2 is SMNVEV in the germline V gene (reference sequence). Deletions cut 6 bases from V and 4 bases from J, with 24 bases between. The CDR3 region has the DNA TGTGCCAGCAGGGATGCAGTGACAGATCCCTCCGTCTATGGCTACACCTTC. It encodes CASRDAVTDPSVYGYTF.

The chain employs TRBV11-2 and TRBJ2-3, with unresolved D. Per the germline V gene, CDR1 is SGHAT and CDR2 is FQNNGV. Between the trimmed V and J ends, which lost 5 bases and 4 bases, there was a span of 7 bases. CDR3 length: 12 amino acids. In nucleotides, the CDR3 is TGTGCCAGCAGCCCCGTGGCAGATACGCAGTATTTT. Translated: CASSPVADTQYF.

The J gene is TRBJ2-1, the V gene TRBV5-1; D ambiguous. The CDR3 spans 15 residues. Between the trimmed V and J ends, which lost 0 bases and 3 bases, there was a span of 10 bases. Germline V lookup: CDR1 SGHRS, CDR2 YFSETQ. CDR3 bases: TGCGCCAGCAGCTTGGTACCGGGCCACTACAATGAGCAGTTCTTC. Translating gives CASSLVPGHYNEQFF.

The chain recombines TRBV7-9 with TRBJ2-1; 9 bases line up with TRBD1. Trimming removed 5 bases from V and 7 bases from J; junction bases left unmatched: 12. Germline CDR1 and CDR2: SEHNR and FQNEAQ (reference sequence). CDR3 length: 16 amino acids. CDR3 in DNA: TGTGCCAGCAGCGTTTCCGGGACAGGGATATTGAATGAGCAGTTCTTC. This codes for CASSVSGTGILNEQFF.

This clone has just one count. The V and J genes are TRBV5-4 and TRBJ1-2; D gene unclear. V was trimmed by 0 bases and J by 7 bases, leaving 10 bases between them. The germline V gene has CDR1 SGHNT and CDR2 YYREEE (reference sequence). This CDR3 comprises 13 residues. CDR3 residues: CASSLDKTSGYTF. CDR3 nucleotides: TGTGCCAGCAGCTTGGATAAGACGTCTGGCTACACCTTC.

This sequence joins TRBV19 and TRBJ1-5; no firm D call. Germline CDR1 reads LNHDA; CDR2 reads SQIVND (reference sequence). Trimming shortened V by 4 bases and J by 7 bases, and 11 bases separated the two germline ends. The CDR3 is 13 residues long. The CDR3 DNA reads as TGTGCCAGTAGTACGAATCGAGAGCAGCCCCAGCATTTT. Residues: CASSTNREQPQHF.

The chain employs TRBV15 and TRBJ1-2; TRBD1 is a possible D gene (6 bases). Trimming cost V 0 bases and J 8 bases, with 16 bases left between them. The CDR3 totals 15 residues. Germline CDR1 reads LNHNV; CDR2 reads YYDKDF (reference sequence). The CDR3 DNA reads TGTGCCACCAGCAGAGATCCTTGGGGGGGCGAGGGCTACACCTTC. It encodes CATSRDPWGGEGYTF.

A few counts support this clone. The V gene is TRBV4-1, the J gene TRBJ1-5, with D possibly TRBD1 on 6 matching bases. V lost 2 bases and J lost 0, with 17 bases in between. CDR1 is MGHRA, CDR2 YSYEKL, per germline. The CDR3 has 18 amino acids. CDR3 coding DNA: TGCGCCAGCAGCCAACGCTTGGGGGGCTTCCTTAGCAATCAGCCCCAGCATTTT. Translation gives CASSQRLGGFLSNQPQHF.

The chain is built from TRBV11-2 and TRBJ1-1, with D hard to call. The germline V gene encodes CDR1 SGHAT and CDR2 FQNNGV. The CDR3 runs to 15 residues. The V end lost 1 base, the J end lost 1 base, and 10 bases lay between the germline ends. The CDR3 region has the DNA TGTGCCAGCAGCTTAGTAGGACGGGGGAACACTGAAGCTTTCTTT. It is translated as CASSLVGRGNTEAFF.

The chain employs TRBV19 and TRBJ2-3, with D tentatively TRBD1 (6 bases). Germline assignment: CDR1 LNHDA and CDR2 SQIVND (reference sequence). This CDR3 contains 12 residues. V was shortened by 7 bases and J by 4 bases, with 9 bases between the two germline ends. For the CDR3, the DNA is TGTGCCAGTACCAGGGGTTCAGATACGCAGTATTTT. Protein product: CASTRGSDTQYF.

The chain couples TRBV7-8 to TRBJ1-1; no definite D call. V lost 2 bases to trimming and J lost 1 base, with 11 bases between them. CDR1 is SGHVS, CDR2 FQNEAQ, per germline. The CDR3 extends over 15 amino acids. The DNA for the CDR3 is TGTGCCAGCAGCTTATTTGCAGGAGAGAACACTGAAGCTTTCTTT. Encoded protein: CASSLFAGENTEAFF. Full variable domain (rest looked up from reference TRBV7-8 and TRBJ1-1): GAGVSQSPRYKVAKRGQDVALRCDPISGHVSLFWYQQALGQGPEFLTYFQNEAQLDKSGLPSDRFFAERPEGSVSTLKIQRTQQEDSAVYLCASSLFAGENTEAFFGQGTRLTVV.

The chain links TRBV14 to TRBJ2-5, with TRBD1 as a possible D gene (5 bases). Germline V gene data show CDR1 as SGHDN and CDR2 as FVKESK. The germline V and J ends were trimmed by 2 bases and 1 base, with 8 bases remaining between them. The CDR3 has 14 amino acids. CDR3 bases: TGTGCCAGCAGCCAAAGGGGTCCCCAAGAGACCCAGTACTTC. Protein: CASSQRGPQETQYF.

The chain uses TRBV10-3 and TRBJ1-5; D gene uncertain. The CDR3 totals 14 residues. Germline V lookup: CDR1 ENHRY, CDR2 SYGVKD. V lost 5 bases to trimming and J lost 3 bases, with 11 bases between them. For the CDR3, the DNA is TGTGCCATCAGTACCGGCGGGGACAATCAGCCCCAGCATTTT. As protein: CAISTGGDNQPQHF.

This clone came up a few times. The rearrangement uses TRBV6-6 and TRBJ1-2, with 11 positions matching TRBD1. The germline V gene has CDR1 MNHNY and CDR2 SVGAGI (reference sequence). Germline trimming cut 5 bases from V and 5 bases from J; bases unmatched to any gene: 4. The CDR3 has 14 residues. CDR3 in DNA: TGTGCCAGCAGTGGACAGGGGGCGCGGTATGGCTACACCTTC. Translation gives CASSGQGARYGYTF.

A few counts support this clone. The chain employs TRBV7-2 and TRBJ1-2; D is ambiguous. Germline CDR1 and CDR2: SGHTA and FQGNSA. The V and J ends lost 5 bases and 4 bases respectively, with 11 bases between them. The length of the CDR3 is 13 residues. In DNA form, the CDR3 reads TGTGCCAGCAGCACCGCTCGGGGCTATGGCTACACCTTC. Its protein product is CASSTARGYGYTF.

The chain links TRBV5-4 to TRBJ2-1; 12 bases are shared with TRBD2. This CDR3 is 15 amino acids long. The junction had 3 bases not matched to a gene; V was cut back by 3 bases and J by 5 bases. Germline V gene sequence: CDR1 SGHNT, CDR2 YYREEE (reference sequence). CDR3 coding DNA: TGTGCCAGCAGCTGGACTAGCGGGATCCACAATGAGCAGTTCTTC. Its protein is CASSWTSGIHNEQFF.

V usage is TRBV19 and J usage is TRBJ1-5; 7 positions match TRBD1. The germline V gene has CDR1 LNHDA and CDR2 SQIVND (reference sequence). The trim removed 1 base at V and 6 bases at J, leaving 6 bases unmatched. The CDR3 is 15 residues long. CDR3 amino acids: CASSIVGRGFQPQHF. The CDR3 DNA reads as TGTGCCAGTAGTATAGTTGGCAGGGGGTTTCAGCCCCAGCATTTT. Filled out from reference TRBV19 and TRBJ1-5, the complete variable domain reads DGGITQSPKYLFRKEGQNVTLSCEQNLNHDAMYWYRQDPGQGLRLIYYSQIVNDFQKGDIAEGYSVSREKKESFPLTVTSAQKNPTAFYLCASSIVGRGFQPQHFGDGTRLSIL.

The rearrangement uses TRBV19 and TRBJ1-5; possibly TRBD1 for D (5 bases). The germline CDR1 and CDR2 sequences are LNHDA and SQIVND (reference sequence). The CDR3 loop spans 15 amino acids. V lost 6 bases, J lost 1 base, and 13 bases lay in between. The CDR3: CASSDSGRSNQPQHF. Here the CDR3 DNA reads TGTGCCAGTAGCGACAGTGGTAGGAGCAATCAGCCCCAGCATTTT.

This rearrangement joins TRBV5-1 to TRBJ2-5; 10 bases align to TRBD1. The germline V gene encodes CDR1 SGHRS and CDR2 YFSETQ. After removal of 3 bases from V and 2 bases from J, the junction contained 1 base not matched to a gene. The CDR3 is 14 amino acids. DNA of the CDR3: TGCGCCAGCAGCTCGGGACAGGGGCAAGAGACCCAGTACTTC. This encodes CASSSGQGQETQYF. Looking up the rest from reference TRBV5-1 and TRBJ2-5 gives the full variable domain: KAGVTQTPRYLIKTRGQQVTLSCSPISGHRSVSWYQQTPGQGLQFLFEYFSETQRNKGNFPGRFSGRQFSNSRSEMNVSTLELGDSALYLCASSSGQGQETQYFGPGTRLLVL.

V is TRBV4-2 and J is TRBJ1-1; D unclear. V dropped 4 bases and J dropped 0 bases, with 6 bases sitting between them. CDR3 length: 13 amino acids. The germline gives CDR1 LGHNA, CDR2 YNFKEQ. The CDR3 sequence is CASSRQLNTEAFF. The CDR3 nucleotides are TGTGCCAGCAGCCGGCAACTGAACACTGAAGCTTTCTTT.

The V and J genes are TRBV5-1 and TRBJ1-2; TRBD1 agrees at 7 bases. V dropped 3 bases and J dropped 4; count of bases not matched to a gene: 6. Germline-derived CDR1 and CDR2 are SGHRS and YFSETQ. The CDR3 sequence is 14 residues long. The CDR3 bases are TGCGCCAGCAGCTCTACCGGGACAGCCTATGGCTACACCTTC. This sequence encodes CASSSTGTAYGYTF.

The rearrangement joins TRBV30 to TRBJ2-7; tentative D call: TRBD1 (5 bases). CDR3 length equals 13 residues. V was cut by 3 bases and J by 3 bases, with 12 bases left in between. CDR1 and CDR2 (germline): GTSNPN, SVGIG (reference sequence). CDR3 loop: CAWSAGPLYEQYF. CDR3 coding DNA: TGTGCCTGGAGCGCAGGGCCGCTCTACGAGCAGTACTTC. The entire variable domain, with the rest obtained from reference TRBV30 and TRBJ2-7, is as follows: SQTIHQWPATLVQPVGSPLSLECTVEGTSNPNLYWYRQAAGRGLQLLFYSVGIGQISSEVPQNLSASRPQDRQFILSSKKLLLSDSGFYLCAWSAGPLYEQYFGPGTRLTVT.

The chain carries TRBV6-6 and TRBJ1-1; D gene uncertain. The germline gives CDR1 MNHNY, CDR2 SVGAGI (reference sequence). This CDR3 comprises 15 residues. V lost 3 bases and J 0 bases, leaving 11 bases between the germline ends. DNA of the CDR3: TGTGCCAGCAGTTATATCGAGCTCATGAACACTGAAGCTTTCTTT. Translation: CASSYIELMNTEAFF.

This clone turned up a few times. The V call is TRBV5-1, the J call TRBJ2-1, with D possibly matching TRBD1 (7 bases). Trimming left V 5 bases short and J 8 bases short, with 20 bases between. In germline, CDR1 is SGHRS, CDR2 YFSETQ. CDR3 size: 15 residues. The CDR3 protein is CASRARGLERDEQFF. The CDR3 coding sequence is TGCGCCAGCAGGGCTAGGGGGCTTGAGCGGGATGAGCAGTTCTTC.

CDR3 in amino acids: CASSQEQRGRNTGELFF. CDR3 bases: TGTGCCAGCAGCCAAGAACAGCGGGGGAGGAACACCGGGGAGCTGTTTTTT. V and J are TRBV4-2 and TRBJ2-2, with 8 positions matching TRBD2. Germline loops: CDR1 LGHNA, CDR2 YNFKEQ. The CDR3 loop spans 17 amino acids. Unmatched junction bases numbered 4, after V lost 0 bases and J lost 1 base.

This clone appeared a few times. This CDR3 is also generated by other DNA sequences in the sample. The gene calls are TRBV5-1 and TRBJ2-1; TRBD2 matches 11 bases. CDR3 length equals 16 residues. The germline V gene has CDR1 SGHRS and CDR2 YFSETQ. Trimming removed 2 bases from V and 1 base from J; junction bases left unmatched: 2. The DNA of the CDR3 is TGCGCCAGCAGCTTAACTAGCGGGAGTTCCTACAATGAGCAGTTCTTC. Its protein is CASSLTSGSSYNEQFF.

This clone has a handful of counts. The V gene is TRBV6-5, the J gene TRBJ1-4, with no clear D. CDR3 length: 14 residues. Germline loops: CDR1 MNHEY, CDR2 SVGAGI. V lost 8 bases to trimming and J lost 8 bases, with 18 bases between them. In DNA, the CDR3 is TGTGCCAGCCGAAGCGGCCCCGGCAGGGAAAAACTGTTTTTT. This codes for CASRSGPGREKLFF.

V usage is TRBV7-2 and J usage is TRBJ2-3, with a tentative D call TRBD2 (6 bases). Germline loops: CDR1 SGHTA, CDR2 FQGNSA. V was shortened by 8 bases and J by 0 bases, with 21 bases between the two germline ends. The CDR3 has 17 amino acids. The CDR3 DNA follows: TGTGCCAGCGGTCCCCAGGGAGGCGTGGGAAGCACAGATACGCAGTATTTT. This sequence encodes CASGPQGGVGSTDTQYF.

This clone was observed many times. The gene calls are TRBV28 and TRBJ1-2, with D unclear. This CDR3 contains 12 residues. V dropped 5 bases and J dropped 2 bases, with 6 bases sitting between them. Germline V gene sequence: CDR1 MDHEN, CDR2 SYDVKM. CDR3 bases: TGTGCCAGCAGTCGAGCAAACTATGGCTACACCTTC. This sequence encodes CASSRANYGYTF.

This clone was picked up a small number of times. The rearrangement uses TRBV5-6 and TRBJ1-5, with a weak D call TRBD1 (6 bases). Germline CDR1 and CDR2: SGHDT and YYEEEE. The CDR3 has 14 residues. Trimming stripped 0 bases from V and 6 bases from J, with 10 bases between. DNA for the CDR3: TGTGCCAGCAGCTTGGCGCAGGGGTCTCAGCCCCAGCATTTT. The encoded protein is CASSLAQGSQPQHF. Full variable domain (missing parts from reference TRBV5-6 and TRBJ1-5): DAGVTQSPTHLIKTRGQQVTLRCSPKSGHDTVSWYQQALGQGPQFIFQYYEEEERQRGNFPDRFSGHQFPNYSSELNVNALLLGDSALYLCASSLAQGSQPQHFGDGTRLSIL.

The chain uses TRBV7-9 and TRBJ2-7; D gene ambiguous. The CDR3 is made up of 14 amino acids. Trimming stripped 5 bases from V and 0 bases from J, with 11 bases between. Germline lookup yields CDR1 SEHNR and CDR2 FQNEAQ (reference sequence). CDR3 bases: TGTGCCAGCAGCCCGTCGCGCGACTCCTACGAGCAGTACTTC. Translating gives CASSPSRDSYEQYF.